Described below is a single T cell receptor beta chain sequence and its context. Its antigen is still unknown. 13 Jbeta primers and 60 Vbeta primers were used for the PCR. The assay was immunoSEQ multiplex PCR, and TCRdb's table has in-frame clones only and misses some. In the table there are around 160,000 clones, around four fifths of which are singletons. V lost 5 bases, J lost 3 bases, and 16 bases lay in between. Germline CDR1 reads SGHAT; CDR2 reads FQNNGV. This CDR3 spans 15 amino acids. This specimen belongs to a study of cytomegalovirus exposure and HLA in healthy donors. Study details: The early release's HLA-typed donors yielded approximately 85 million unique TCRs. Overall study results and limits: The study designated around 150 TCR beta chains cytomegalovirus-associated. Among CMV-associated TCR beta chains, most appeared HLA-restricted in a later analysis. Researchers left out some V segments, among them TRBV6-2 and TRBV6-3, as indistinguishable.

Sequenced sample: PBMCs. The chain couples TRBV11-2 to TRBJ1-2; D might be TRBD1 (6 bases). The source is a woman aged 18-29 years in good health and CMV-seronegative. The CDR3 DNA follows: TGTGCCAGCAGCCGAATTGTGGGGGCGTACTATGGCTACACCTTC. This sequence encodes CASSRIVGAYYGYTF.